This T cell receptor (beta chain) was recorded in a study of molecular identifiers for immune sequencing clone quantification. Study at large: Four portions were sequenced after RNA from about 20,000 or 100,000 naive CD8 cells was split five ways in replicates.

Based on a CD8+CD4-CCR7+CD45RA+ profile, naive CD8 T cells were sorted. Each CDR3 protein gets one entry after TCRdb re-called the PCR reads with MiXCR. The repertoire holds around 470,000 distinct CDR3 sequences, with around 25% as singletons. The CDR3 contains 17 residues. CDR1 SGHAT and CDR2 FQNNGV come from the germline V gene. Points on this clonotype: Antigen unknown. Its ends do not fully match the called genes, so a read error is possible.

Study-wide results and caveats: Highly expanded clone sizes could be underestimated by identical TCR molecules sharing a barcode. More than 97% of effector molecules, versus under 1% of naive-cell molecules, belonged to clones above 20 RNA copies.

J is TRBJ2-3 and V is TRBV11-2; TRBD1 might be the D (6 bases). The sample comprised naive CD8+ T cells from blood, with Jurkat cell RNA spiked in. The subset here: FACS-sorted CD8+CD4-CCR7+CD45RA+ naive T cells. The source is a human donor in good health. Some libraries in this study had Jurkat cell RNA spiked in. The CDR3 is CASSSFPTGSSTDTRYF. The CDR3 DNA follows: TGTGCCAGCAGCTCTTTTCCGACAGGTTCTAGCACAGATACGCGGTATTTT.